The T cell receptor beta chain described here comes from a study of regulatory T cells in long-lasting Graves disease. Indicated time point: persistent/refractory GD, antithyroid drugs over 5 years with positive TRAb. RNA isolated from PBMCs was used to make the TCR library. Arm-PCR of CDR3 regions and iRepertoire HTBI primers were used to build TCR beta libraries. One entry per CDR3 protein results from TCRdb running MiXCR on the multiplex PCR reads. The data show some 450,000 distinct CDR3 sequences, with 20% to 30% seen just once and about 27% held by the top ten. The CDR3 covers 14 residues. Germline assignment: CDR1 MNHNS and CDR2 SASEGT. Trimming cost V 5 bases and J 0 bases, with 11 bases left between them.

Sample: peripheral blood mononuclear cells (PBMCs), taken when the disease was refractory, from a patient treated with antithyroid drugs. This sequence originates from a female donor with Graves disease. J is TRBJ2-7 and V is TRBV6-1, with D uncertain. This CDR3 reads CASSKTTGSYEQYF. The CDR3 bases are TGTGCCAGCAGTAAGACGACTGGCTCCTACGAGCAGTACTTC.